This T cell receptor beta chain emerged from a study of T cell responses to AZD1222 COVID-19 vaccine. Whole-study results and caveats: Donors, mostly white British, included more females; clonal diversity was possibly underestimated.

TCRdb keeps only in-frame clones here, not all; method: immunoSEQ multiplex PCR. The data show about 150,000 clones, about 92% seen once. Germline V gene lookup returns CDR1 GTSNPN and CDR2 SVGIG (reference sequence). There are 11 residues in the CDR3. V was trimmed by 2 bases and J by 2 bases, leaving 4 bases between them. To note about this clone: Its specificity is not known.

The starting material was peripheral blood, obtained 28 days after the second AZD1222 dose. V is TRBV30 and J is TRBJ2-7; D gene ambiguous. This TCR came from an adult who received the AZD1222 COVID-19 vaccine. The CDR3 DNA reads as TGTGCCTGGAGTATAACCTACGAGCAGTACTTC. Translating gives CAWSITYEQYF.